These T cell receptor beta chains were read from a single sample in a study of T cells after posttransplantation cyclophosphamide. This table comes from immunoSEQ multiplex PCR, and its TCRdb copy is limited to in-frame clones, with some not included. The table has thousands of clones, 80% to 90% seen once; the top ten hold roughly a sixth. The sample here was PBMCs, taken after an allogeneic stem cell transplant with post-transplant cyclophosphamide. These receptors all come from a female patient aged 50-59 years who received an allogeneic stem cell transplant from a related donor, was CMV-positive, and had no GVHD. Some T cells may originate from the graft donor. Each CDR3 is given with its conserved first and last residue. Each record gives: clone size, D gene, V gene, J gene, CDR3 DNA, CDR3 protein. D genes are given only for firm matches. Not all rows give a size; the values are once, few, many and, for expanded clones, a class.

-,TRBD2,TRBV2,TRBJ2-1,TGTGCCACCTTGGGACTAGCGGGGAGGAATGAGCAGTTCTTC,CATLGLAGRNEQFF
once,TRBD1,TRBV19,TRBJ1-6,TGTGCCAGTAGTCCAGACAGGGTGAGCGATTCACCCCTCCACTTT,CASSPDRVSDSPLHF
-,-,TRBV7-3,TRBJ1-2,TGTGCCAGCAGCCAGGGGACGACGGGCGGCTACACCTTC,CASSQGTTGGYTF
-,-,TRBV7-2,TRBJ1-2,TGTGCTTCGCTGGGCAGCTCCTATGGCTACACCTTC,CASLGSSYGYTF
-,TRBD1,TRBV19,TRBJ1-5,TGTGCCAGTAGTATAGATATCCTAATGACAGGGTCGGATCAGCCCCAGCATTTT,CASSIDILMTGSDQPQHF
-,-,TRBV6-1,TRBJ2-1,TGTGCCAGTGGGGTCAATCGGGAATTGCAGTTCTTC,CASGVNRELQFF
few,-,TRBV11-2,TRBJ1-4,TGTGCCAGCAGCTTAAATCCCGGGGAGAATGAAAAACTGTTTTTT,CASSLNPGENEKLFF
-,-,TRBV15,TRBJ2-1,TGTGCCACCAGCAGAGATAGGGCAGGGAAGTTCGATGAGCAGTTCTTC,CATSRDRAGKFDEQFF
-,-,TRBV20-1,TRBJ2-7,TGCAGTGCTAGGACTGGCTACGAGCAGTACTTC,CSARTGYEQYF
-,TRBD2,TRBV28,TRBJ2-3,TGTGCCAGCATCCCGGGACTACGCACAGATACGCAGTATTTT,CASIPGLRTDTQYF
once,TRBD1,TRBV7-9,TRBJ2-2,TGTGCCAACCAGGGACAGTCGAACACCGGGGAGCTGTTTTTT,CANQGQSNTGELFF
-,TRBD2,TRBV6-6,TRBJ2-5,TGTGCCAGCAGTTCTCCCCTAGCGGGAGGCTTGGAGACCCAGTACTTC,CASSSPLAGGLETQYF
-,-,TRBV30,TRBJ2-1,TGTGCCTGGAGTGGAGGTAGCGAGGACAATGAGCAGTTCTTC,CAWSGGSEDNEQFF
-,TRBD1,TRBV30,TRBJ1-2,TGTGCCTGGAGTGTGGCAGGGGGGTATGGCTACACCTTC,CAWSVAGGYGYTF
-,-,TRBV5-1,TRBJ1-2,TGCGCCAGCAGCCCGGACCAGGGCAACTATGGCTACACCTTC,CASSPDQGNYGYTF
-,TRBD2,TRBV5-6,TRBJ2-3,TGTGCCAGCAGCTCCGGACTAGCGGGGGGCTACACAGATACGCAGTATTTT,CASSSGLAGGYTDTQYF
few,-,TRBV5-1,TRBJ2-7,TGCGCCAGCAGTATCGGGGAGAACGTTCACGAGCAGTACTTC,CASSIGENVHEQYF
-,-,TRBV15,TRBJ1-1,TGTGCCACCAGCAGAGGGGCAGTGAACACTGAAGCTTTCTTT,CATSRGAVNTEAFF
once,-,TRBV5-1,TRBJ1-1,TGCGCCAGCAGCTTGACAGGACCTTTGAACACTGAAGCTTTCTTT,CASSLTGPLNTEAFF
-,-,TRBV15,TRBJ2-1,TGTGCCGCCAGCAGAGGGGTGAGACAAGAGCAGTTCTTC,CAASRGVRQEQFF
-,TRBD1,TRBV6-5,TRBJ2-2,TGTGCCAGCAGAATAGGACAGGGGTGGACCGGGGAGCTGTTTTTT,CASRIGQGWTGELFF
-,-,TRBV7-2,TRBJ2-7,TGTGCCACCGCCGAGAGCTACGAGCAGTACTTC,CATAESYEQYF
-,-,TRBV18,TRBJ2-3,TGTGCCAGCTCACTAGCGGAGATCAAAGATACGCAGTATTTT,CASSLAEIKDTQYF